This T cell receptor beta chain stems from a study of HIV-infected patients and healthy controls. This clonotype was seen repeatedly, ten times or more. Alpha and beta constant-region primers primed reverse transcription of about 470 ng RNA. Separate chain-specific third strand synthesis with multiplexing indices produced the alpha and beta libraries. TCRdb re-analysed the 5' RACE reads in MiXCR, keeping a single row per CDR3 protein. The top ten hold approximately 3.5% of the sample, which has about 11,000 distinct CDR3 sequences, 5% to 6.5% seen once. The CDR3 contains 11 residues. In germline, CDR1 is GTSNPN, CDR2 SVGIG (reference sequence). Trimming left V 1 base short and J 9 bases short, with 10 bases between. Whole blood was used without fractionation, so all unsorted peripheral T cells were included.

The sequencing sample was made of blood. This TCR was sampled from an adult in good health. The chain is built from TRBV30 and TRBJ2-7; D ambiguous. For the CDR3, the DNA is TGTGCCTGGAGTGGCCTCCTGGGGCAGTACTTC. Protein sequence: CAWSGLLGQYF.